This TCR beta chain came from a study of graft-versus-host responses after intestinal transplantation. Background on the study: All recipients were transplanted with multivisceral, liver-intestinal, or isolated intestinal grafts.

Of note for this clone: Its target is unknown.

Clones were read by immunoSEQ multiplex PCR, and TCRdb kept only the in-frame ones, dropping some. This table holds 90,000 to 130,000 clones, about 92% found once. The sample in question was unstimulated CD8+ T cells sorted from spleen or lymph node cells, obtained before transplant. This receptor was taken from a human donor who was the organ donor for an intestinal transplant.

In nucleotides, the CDR3 is TGTGCCAGCAGCTCTCCTCTTGGGGCCAACGTCCTGACTTTC. Residues: CASSSPLGANVLTF. V gene TRBV7-9 combines with J gene TRBJ2-6; no reliable D call. Trimming took 4 bases from V and 3 from J, leaving 7 bases between them. This CDR3 has 14 amino acids. CDR1 SEHNR and CDR2 FQNEAQ come from the germline V gene (reference sequence).